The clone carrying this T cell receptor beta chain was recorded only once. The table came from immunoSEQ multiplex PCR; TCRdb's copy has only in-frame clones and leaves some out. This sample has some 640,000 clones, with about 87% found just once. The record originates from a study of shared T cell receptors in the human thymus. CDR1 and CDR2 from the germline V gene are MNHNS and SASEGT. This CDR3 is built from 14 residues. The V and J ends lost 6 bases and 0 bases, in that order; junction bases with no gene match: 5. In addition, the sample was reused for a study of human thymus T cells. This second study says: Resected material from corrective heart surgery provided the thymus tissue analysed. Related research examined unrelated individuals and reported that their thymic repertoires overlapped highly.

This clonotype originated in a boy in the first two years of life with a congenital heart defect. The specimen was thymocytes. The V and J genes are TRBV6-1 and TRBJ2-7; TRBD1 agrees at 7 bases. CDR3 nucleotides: TGTGCCAGCAGGCCCGGGACAGACTCCTACGAGCAGTACTTC. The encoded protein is CASRPGTDSYEQYF.